The next 27 T cell receptor beta chains were all read from a single sample in a study of spatial heterogeneity in lung cancer. Study-wide results and caveats: One measure, the expanded intratumoral alpha and beta TCR count, tracked tumor mutation counts.

As to time point: sample taken at primary tumor resection. These receptors are not linked to any known antigen. One entry per CDR3 protein, called by TCRdb with MiXCR from the 5' RACE reads. The sample records a few thousand distinct CDR3 sequences, under 5% being singletons. The input for sequencing was lung tumor tissue, taken at surgery. These receptor sequences come from a male donor with early-stage non-small cell lung cancer.

This clonotype was seen repeatedly, ten times or more. Being off target in a library aimed at alpha chains, this beta chain has a size of little meaning. V usage is TRBV20-1 and J usage is TRBJ2-1; TRBD1 matches at 8 bases. The CDR3 length is 14 residues. Losses at the gene ends were 0 bases for V and 6 bases for J; bases not matched to a gene: 4. Per germline, CDR1 DFQATT and CDR2 SNEGSKA (reference sequence). The CDR3 loop is CSAREMTGVNEQFF. As DNA, the CDR3 is TGCAGTGCTAGAGAGATGACAGGGGTCAATGAGCAGTTCTTC.

By its share, this clonotype is medium-sized. Because the library targeted alpha chains, this beta chain is an off-target read whose size means little. The V call is TRBV24-1, the J call TRBJ2-5; 7 bases line up with TRBD1. V shed 3 bases and J 5 bases; nucleotides not matched to a gene: 8. This CDR3 region has 15 residues. Germline CDR1 and CDR2: KGHDR and SFDVKD. The CDR3 DNA reads TGTGCCACCAGTGATGCTCAGGGGGTTAGTGAGACCCAGTACTTC. Translating it yields CATSDAQGVSETQYF.

In this sample, this clonotype turned up many times. This beta chain came through as a stray read in a library set up for alpha chains, and its size says little. The rearrangement uses TRBV29-1 and TRBJ1-3, with D unclear. CDR3 length: 15 amino acids. Deletions cut 7 bases from V and 0 bases from J, with 16 bases between. The germline V gene encodes CDR1 SQVTM and CDR2 ANQGSEA. CDR3 amino acids: CSAQSGSNSGNTIYF. CDR3 bases: TGCAGCGCCCAAAGCGGGTCCAACTCTGGAAACACCATATATTTT.

This clonotype was recorded at least ten times. This beta chain is a stray sequence in a library constructed for alpha chains; its clone size is not meaningful. V and J are TRBV5-1 and TRBJ2-2, with a tentative D call TRBD1 (6 bases). CDR1 is SGHRS, CDR2 YFSETQ, per germline. There are 15 residues in the CDR3. The V gene lost 4 bases and the J gene lost 6 bases, with 16 bases spanning the gap. The chain's CDR3 is CASSQRQELAGELFF. The CDR3 DNA is TGCGCCAGCAGCCAGAGACAGGAGTTGGCCGGGGAGCTGTTTTTT.

For this clonotype: This beta chain lies outside the target of a library built for alpha chains; its clone size means little. The chain couples TRBV27 to TRBJ2-7, with 8 bases identical to TRBD1. The CDR3 covers 16 residues. Trimming removed 8 bases from V and 0 bases from J; junction bases left unmatched: 12. Germline V gene data show CDR1 as MNHEY and CDR2 as SMNVEV (reference sequence). CDR3 loop: CASAIGQGKSSYEQYF. In nucleotides, the CDR3 is TGTGCCAGCGCAATCGGACAGGGAAAAAGCTCCTACGAGCAGTACTTC.

Many counts were recorded for this clonotype. Since it is a stray read in a library aimed at alpha chains, this beta chain has a size that is not meaningful. The chain links TRBV20-1 to TRBJ1-4, with D possibly matching TRBD1 (5 bases). Trimming took 5 bases from V and 6 from J, leaving 19 bases between them. Germline CDR1 is DFQATT and CDR2 is SNEGSKA (reference sequence). The CDR3 runs to 15 residues. The CDR3 region has the DNA TGCAGTGCTGGACCAGGACGTGGCAGGGATGAAAAACTGTTTTTT. Translation gives CSAGPGRGRDEKLFF.

By share, this clonotype counts as medium-sized. As an off-target read in a library built for alpha chains, this beta chain has a frequency of little significance. The chain couples TRBV9 to TRBJ2-2; tentatively, D is TRBD2 (5 bases). The CDR3 loop spans 14 amino acids. V was pared by 3 bases and J by 5 bases, with 11 bases between. CDR1 is SGDLS, CDR2 YYNGEE, per germline. CDR3 DNA sequence: TGTGCCAGCAGCGGATCCCGGGAAACCGGGGAGCTGTTTTTT. Translating it yields CASSGSRETGELFF.

This clonotype rates as medium-sized (0.01 to 0.1%). Since the library was made to target alpha chains, this beta chain is a stray read and its abundance is not meaningful. The chain employs TRBV7-2 and TRBJ1-5; D not certain. The CDR3 runs 14 residues. Germline V gives CDR1 SGHTA, CDR2 FQGNSA. V was clipped by 2 bases and J by 4 bases, with 9 bases between them. CDR3 amino acids: CASSLTGVNQPQHF. The CDR3 DNA reads as TGTGCCAGCAGCTTAACGGGTGTTAATCAGCCCCAGCATTTT.

Of note for this clonotype: This beta chain is a stray read from a library made for alpha chains; its abundance is not meaningful. The chain combines TRBV2 with TRBJ2-6; possibly TRBD2 for D (6 bases). The CDR3 sequence is 18 residues long. The germline CDR1 and CDR2 sequences are SNHLY and FYNNEI. The V end lost 4 bases, the J end lost 0 bases, and 16 bases lay between the germline ends. The CDR3 loop reads CASSGRRGASSGANVLTF. The CDR3 DNA reads TGTGCCAGCAGTGGTAGGCGCGGGGCGAGCTCTGGGGCCAACGTCCTGACTTTC.

This clonotype occurred many times. Since it is a stray read in a library aimed at alpha chains, this beta chain has a size that is not meaningful. CDR3: CASSQALGGVETQYF. CDR3 bases: TGTGCCAGCAGCCAAGCCCTTGGAGGTGTAGAGACCCAGTACTTC. The J gene is TRBJ2-5, the V gene TRBV14; tentative D call: TRBD2 (5 bases). V lost 1 base and J lost 4, with 13 bases in between. CDR3 length equals 15 residues. Looked up from germline, CDR1 is SGHDN and CDR2 is FVKESK.

The table lists this clonotype with many counts. Because this beta chain is a stray read in a library intended to capture alpha chains, its abundance should not be given much weight. This rearrangement joins TRBV3-1 to TRBJ2-1, with 7 bases identical to TRBD1. The CDR3 has 15 residues. CDR1 and CDR2 (germline): LGHDT, YNNKEL (reference sequence). Trimming at V came to 2 bases and at J to 1 base, leaving 2 bases not matched to a gene. For the CDR3, the DNA is TGTGCCAGCAGCCAATCGACAGGGTCCTACAATGAGCAGTTCTTC. It specifies CASSQSTGSYNEQFF.

In regard to this clonotype: With the library built for alpha chains, this beta chain is off target and its frequency is not meaningful. The V call is TRBV7-8, the J call TRBJ2-7; 8 bases line up with TRBD1. The CDR3 extends over 15 amino acids. From germline, CDR1 is SGHVS and CDR2 FQNEAQ. The V segment lost 5 bases and the J segment 2 bases; nucleotides outside the gene matches: 8. CDR3 sequence: CASSKGQGLPYEQYF. The CDR3 coding sequence is TGTGCCAGCAGCAAAGGACAGGGTCTCCCCTACGAGCAGTACTTC.

This clonotype was observed at least ten times. This beta chain turned up in a library designed for alpha chains; as an off-target read, its abundance says little. The chain joins TRBV6-5 to TRBJ1-2; D is unresolved. V lost 10 bases and J 6 bases, leaving 12 bases between the germline ends. The CDR3 is 11 residues long. Germline CDR1 reads MNHEY; CDR2 reads SVGAGI. DNA of the CDR3: TGTGCCACCGGGCGGGTCCATGGCTACACCTTC. This encodes CATGRVHGYTF.

The sample holds many counts of this clonotype. This beta chain was picked up by a library intended for alpha chains and is off target, so its count carries little meaning. The chain couples TRBV19 to TRBJ2-1; tentative D call: TRBD1 (6 bases). The germline gives CDR1 LNHDA, CDR2 SQIVND (reference sequence). The V and J ends lost 2 bases and 7 bases respectively, with 6 bases between them. The CDR3 has 12 residues. The CDR3 is CASSITGNEQFF. Here the CDR3 DNA reads TGTGCCAGTAGTATAACAGGGAATGAGCAGTTCTTC.

There are many counts of this clonotype. The library was designed around alpha chains, so this beta chain is a stray read whose abundance carries little weight. The V gene is TRBV18, the J gene TRBJ1-4; D unclear. Germline CDR1 reads KGHSH; CDR2 reads LQKENI. Deletions cut 5 bases from V and 8 bases from J, with 15 bases between. This CDR3 has 14 amino acids. The CDR3 nucleotides are TGTGCCAGCTCATCGTGGCGTGGTGAGGAAAAACTGTTTTTT. Translation: CASSSWRGEEKLFF.

In this sample, this clonotype is medium-sized (0.01 to 0.1%). In a library made to pick up alpha chains, this beta chain is a stray read with a size that means little. This chain connects TRBV18 to TRBJ1-1; unclear D gene. With 5 bases removed from V and 3 bases from J, the gap between germline ends came to 10 bases. Germline V gives CDR1 KGHSH, CDR2 LQKENI. CDR3 length: 13 residues. In DNA form, the CDR3 reads TGTGCCAGCTCAGGGCGGGTTGACACTGAAGCTTTCTTT. It specifies CASSGRVDTEAFF.

This clonotype is labeled as medium-sized (0.01 to 0.1%). Little can be read into the size of this beta chain, an off-target read in a library designed for alpha chains. The genes are TRBV19 and TRBJ2-1, with D possibly TRBD1 on 6 matching bases. The CDR3 is made up of 16 amino acids. From germline, CDR1 is LNHDA and CDR2 SQIVND (reference sequence). V was shortened by 5 bases and J by 2 bases, with 16 bases between the two germline ends. The CDR3 sequence: CASSPRQDAAYNEQFF. As DNA, the CDR3 is TGTGCCAGTAGTCCCCGACAGGACGCGGCCTACAATGAGCAGTTCTTC.

Ten or more counts support this clonotype. A library prepared for alpha chains yielded this beta chain as an off-target read; its size is of little meaning. This sequence joins TRBV13 and TRBJ2-7; maybe TRBD1 (7 bases). Germline V lookup: CDR1 PRHDT, CDR2 FYEKMQ (reference sequence). This CDR3 has 15 amino acids. V lost 1 base, J lost 2 bases, and 12 bases lay in between. Here the CDR3 reads CASSLDQGGPYEQYF. The CDR3, as DNA: TGTGCCAGCAGCTTAGATCAGGGGGGACCCTACGAGCAGTACTTC.

Ten or more counts support this clonotype. This beta chain is off target for a library built for alpha chains, so its abundance means little. The chain is built from TRBV18 and TRBJ1-2; D not resolved. Trimming left V 6 bases short and J 7 bases short, with 9 bases between. Per germline, CDR1 KGHSH and CDR2 LQKENI. The CDR3 is 11 amino acids. Written as DNA, the CDR3 is TGTGCCAGCTCTGTCGATGGTGGCTACACCTTC. As protein: CASSVDGGYTF.

The table lists this clonotype with many counts. A library prepared for alpha chains yielded this beta chain as an off-target read; its size is of little meaning. The chain carries TRBV20-1 and TRBJ2-7, with 15 bases aligning to TRBD2. The CDR3 consists of 18 residues. V trimming: 3 bases; J trimming: 3 bases; junction bases outside the gene matches: 12. Germline CDR1 reads DFQATT; CDR2 reads SNEGSKA (reference sequence). CDR3 DNA sequence: TGCAGTGCTAGGGATTCCGGGACTAGCGGGAGGTACCTCTACGAGCAGTACTTC. As protein: CSARDSGTSGRYLYEQYF.

In its sample, this clonotype ranks as medium-sized. As an off-target read in a library built for alpha chains, this beta chain has a frequency of little significance. The genes are TRBV6-1 and TRBJ1-1, with 7 bases fitting TRBD1. Trimming took 0 bases from V and 7 from J; bases not matched to a gene: 5. Germline-derived CDR1 and CDR2 are MNHNS and SASEGT. The CDR3 is made up of 14 amino acids. The CDR3 nucleotides read TGTGCCAGCAGTGAAGCGCAGGGGGTTAGTGAAGCTTTCTTT. Protein sequence: CASSEAQGVSEAFF.

This clonotype came up many times. This beta chain appears as a stray read in a library generated for alpha chains; its size is not informative. J is TRBJ1-5 and V is TRBV12-3 or TRBV12-4; D is perhaps TRBD1 (6 bases). The CDR3 length is 14 residues. V was trimmed by 6 bases and J by 0 bases, leaving 9 bases between them. As DNA, the CDR3 is TGTGCCAGCAGGGGGGACACTAGCAATCAGCCCCAGCATTTT. Amino acid sequence: CASRGDTSNQPQHF.

This clonotype was seen many times. The size of this beta chain means little, since it is a stray read in a library made for alpha chains. This chain uses TRBV27 with TRBJ1-1, with D possibly matching TRBD1 (5 bases). The CDR3 has 14 residues. The V end was cut by 6 bases, the J end by 6 bases, with 17 bases between. Germline V gene sequence: CDR1 MNHEY, CDR2 SMNVEV (reference sequence). CDR3 nucleotides: TGTGCCAGCAGCAGTGGGGCGTGGGGGGCTGAAGCTTTCTTT. Translated: CASSSGAWGAEAFF.

By share, this clonotype counts as medium-sized. For a library built for alpha chains, this beta chain is a stray read; little rests on its size. This chain connects TRBV24-1 to TRBJ2-3; D is unclear. This CDR3 is built from 12 residues. Germline assignment: CDR1 KGHDR and CDR2 SFDVKD. The V end was cut by 2 bases, the J end by 5 bases, with 4 bases between. CDR3 protein: CATSDYRDTQYF. The CDR3 nucleotides read TGTGCCACCAGTGATTACCGAGATACGCAGTATTTT.

This clonotype was seen many times. This beta chain is an unintended read in a library built for alpha chains; its size means little. J is TRBJ2-7 and V is TRBV5-1; no definite D call. This CDR3 is 14 amino acids long. Germline loops: CDR1 SGHRS, CDR2 YFSETQ. Trimming left V 0 bases short and J 2 bases short, with 9 bases between. The CDR3 sequence is CASSLEAGTYEQYF. The CDR3 region has the DNA TGCGCCAGCAGCTTGGAGGCTGGAACCTACGAGCAGTACTTC.

By sample share, this clonotype is large. The size of this beta chain means little, since it is a stray read in a library made for alpha chains. This chain uses TRBV18 with TRBJ1-2; TRBD1 is a possible D gene (6 bases). The V and J ends lost 2 bases and 6 bases respectively, with 10 bases between them. Germline V lookup: CDR1 KGHSH, CDR2 LQKENI. This CDR3 is built from 13 residues. DNA of the CDR3: TGTGCCAGCTCACCAACAGGGCCCGATGGCTACACCTTC. It specifies CASSPTGPDGYTF.

Ten or more counts support this clonotype. Found in a library prepared for alpha chains, this beta chain is an off-target read, and its abundance has little meaning. The gene calls are TRBV4-1 and TRBJ2-1, with unresolved D. The CDR3 has 15 amino acids. Trimming left V 0 bases short and J 0 bases short, with 6 bases between. The germline gives CDR1 MGHRA, CDR2 YSYEKL. Here the CDR3 reads CASSQEKVSYNEQFF. CDR3 coding DNA: TGCGCCAGCAGCCAAGAAAAGGTCTCCTACAATGAGCAGTTCTTC.